These T cell receptor beta chains were read from a single sample in a study of T cell repertoires in cytomegalovirus infection. Using its own MiXCR run on the reads, TCRdb lists one record per CDR3 protein. The profile shows 400,000 or so distinct CDR3 sequences, roughly 18% of them singletons. The sample consisted of PBMCs. The receptors stem from a human donor in good health (CMV status not recorded). Some clones in this sample may be carry-over from other donors' samples. CDR3s include the opening cysteine and the closing phenylalanine or tryptophan. Clone size is stated in some rows and not others, as once, few, many or a class when expanded.

TRBV12-3/TRBV12-4	-	TRBJ1-1	CASRPIGGVGAFF
TRBV7-9	many	TRBJ1-2	CASIQGTGGLGYTF
TRBV18	-	TRBJ1-2	CASMDGTSRLRGYTF
TRBV7-8	many	TRBJ2-5	CASSLGRVQETQYF
TRBV6-1	few	TRBJ1-5	CASRRGLNQPQHF
TRBV19	few	TRBJ2-2	CASSGGRGPGELFF
TRBV27	-	TRBJ2-5	CASSARGAQYF
TRBV20-1	-	TRBJ2-1	CSARRGGGYEQFF
TRBV27	-	TRBJ1-2	CASRPVPGIYYYGYTF
TRBV7-2	many	TRBJ1-1	CASSLVAVTEAFF
TRBV7-9	many	TRBJ1-5	CASSTKASNQPQHF
TRBV19	-	TRBJ2-2	CASSIKAFGGELFF
TRBV20-1	few	TRBJ2-1	CSALEGYLNEQFF
TRBV27	few	TRBJ2-1	CASSYGTGYNEQFF
TRBV12-3/TRBV12-4	few	TRBJ2-1	CASSLTADYNEQFF
TRBV5-3	-	TRBJ2-7	CASSPKVGSYEQYF